This TCR beta chain stems from a study of T cell responses to AZD1222 COVID-19 vaccine (dated by TCRdb to 2020 to 2023). Context from the whole study: A total of 230 to 250 trial participants underwent TCR sequencing, of whom roughly 210 received two doses of AZD1222 and about 25 received two doses of the MenACWY control vaccine. Trial participants were enrolled by age into subgroups of 18-55, 56-69 and 70-plus years, and around 150, 28 and 57 TCR-sequenced participants, respectively, were included in these subgroups.

What the work shows at the level of the full study, not this receptor alone: The vaccine-associated CD4 TCRs covered the entire spike protein, and the dominant responses fell in regions 160-218 and 743-854. Because no samples from the day 14 peak response were available, repertoires could be characterized only after the peak T cell response. In the small 56-69-year group, the increase in depth fell short of significance, most likely because of low power. Conclusions about previously exposed vaccinees are limited because only five to seven AZD1222 recipients were SARS-CoV-2 seropositive at baseline. Most participants were white British and females outnumbered males, and the authors suggested that clonal diversity may have been underestimated. Spike-specific TCR breadth and depth rose significantly after two AZD1222 doses compared with day 0 and with MenACWY recipients. Epitopes outside the regions mutated in the B.1.351 and B.1.1.7 variants were reportedly recognized by nearly half of the unique spike-specific TCRs.

The CDR3 regions of human TCRbeta chains were analyzed by immunosequencing. Per the authors' processing: Repertoire TCRs were matched against a reference library of SARS-CoV-2-specific TCRs generated with the MIRA antigen-specificity platform. Breadth was defined as the fraction of unique TCRs that were SARS-CoV-2-associated, and depth was defined as the fraction of total T cells that were SARS-CoV-2-associated. Using the MIRA data, every spike-specific TCR was mapped to the spike region that the TCR reacted to and assigned to either a CD4 or a CD8 class. Log10-transformed breadth and depth values were compared by one-way ANOVA with Sidak's multiple comparisons tests. The table comes from immuneACCESS by way of TCRdb, which keeps in-frame sequences with V and J called. Part of the clones is missing from these tables; in studies checked, under half for an unresolved V gene and the rest for unknown reasons. V, J and clone size are taken as reported in that table, and D and trimming were inferred from the DNA itself. The sample has some 130,000 clones on record, approximately 85% of them singletons. Roughly a sixth of the sample is in the top ten clones.

Reading the label with the study, this specimen's time point is: baseline before first vaccination. Sample treatment or condition, as interpreted from the label and publication: meningococcal conjugate vaccine given as trial control. Vaccinee samples were obtained from the UK trials COV001 and COV002, which included a single-blind randomized controlled phase 2/3 trial of AZD1222 (ChAdOx1 nCoV-19) in healthy adults. For TCRbeta chain sequencing, PBMC samples were collected from trial participants at day 0 and at day 28 after the second dose. The CDR3 goes from the cysteine to the phenylalanine over 17 residues. CDR3 DNA is the only sequence kept; it has 51 bases, read in frame from the first base. CDR1 is given as SGDLS and CDR2 as YYNGEE, both from the germline V gene. Trimming accounts for 4 bases at V and 4 bases at J, while the number of junction bases matched to no gene is 8. Of note for this clone: What antigen it recognizes has not been identified. No much larger clonotype is one base removed from it; base qualities were not supplied.

This TCR came from an adult in good health. The sequencing used peripheral blood, collected on day 0 of MenACWY control vaccination. In this chain, TRBV9 is recombined with TRBJ2-1; TRBD2 fits 13 bases in the junction. The base sequence is TGTGCCAGCAGCCAAAGGGTGGGACTAGCGGGATACAATGAGCAGTTCTTC. Protein translation: CASSQRVGLAGYNEQFF.